The following is a T cell receptor (beta chain) sequence with its context. This clone's antigen is unknown. Base qualities are missing; no much larger clone stands one base away. The cohort comprised around 700 healthy bone marrow donors. At the time of sampling, every cohort member was nominally healthy, though immune exposures that went unrecorded were likely present. The donor tested CMV seropositive and was one of the 289 seropositive cohort members. Each donor provided a peripheral blood sample, and peripheral blood mononuclear cells were used for TCR beta sequencing. The Qiagen DNeasy Blood Extraction Kit was used to extract genomic DNA from the blood cell samples. CDR1 and CDR2 are drawn from the germline V gene: MDHEN, SYDVKM. Including the terminal cysteine and phenylalanine, the CDR3 comprises 14 residues. CDR3 DNA is the only sequence kept; it has 42 bases, read in frame from the first base. V gives up 6 bases and J gives up 2 bases, and the segment between their germline ends measures 14 bases.

Library creation used the immunoSEQ multiplex PCR assay. The multiplex PCR relied on a mix of 60 forward primers for TCR Vbeta segments and 13 reverse primers for TCR Jbeta segments. Amplification of the CDR3 region of rearranged TCR beta genes was performed with a multiplex PCR assay on genomic DNA. The amplified TCR beta libraries were sequenced on the Illumina HiSeq System as 87-base-pair reads. The authors' pipeline ran thus. In a later analysis, some 80 million unique TCR beta chains were counted across the roughly 700 repertoires, and roughly 11 million of these chains were shared by at least two donors. A nearest-neighbor algorithm error-corrected the raw reads and collapsed the reads into unique sequences, merging closely related sequences to remove PCR and sequencing errors. To assign V, D and J gene segments, CDR3 sequences were aligned to IMGT reference sequences. For a sequence to be retained, a match of at least six nucleotides to both a V gene segment and a J gene segment was required. A rearrangement was called productive if the CDR3 had no stop codons and remained in frame with V and J, and every other rearrangement was called non-productive. CDR3 was defined by IMGT convention, running from the second conserved V-encoded cysteine to the conserved J-encoded phenylalanine. In an earlier analysis of 550 to 650 of the donors, sequences lacking an unambiguous match to a single V gene segment were excluded. In an earlier analysis of several hundred of the donors, V segments were called functional above 56.7% productive rearrangements and were called segregating when the between-donor standard deviation exceeded 5%. A statistical classification framework was built for diagnosing cytomegalovirus status from the catalog of TCR beta chain sequences. In a later analysis, V and J genes were assigned by comparing TCR nucleotide sequences against IMGT/GENE-DB human TR gene sequences. A later analysis assigned CDR3 sequences and most-parsimonious VDJ recombination scenarios with the TCRdist pipeline. A later analysis defined each TCR beta chain by its CDR3 amino acid sequence plus V-gene family, and excluded reads lacking a unique V-gene family. In a later analysis, a few hundred highly shared, low-generation-probability nucleotide sequences were removed to address suspected cross-contamination and a sequencing artifact. For each public chain, a later analysis derived a clonal expansion index from normalized ranks of inferred template counts within each repertoire. In a later analysis, generation probabilities were computed using a VDJ recombination model fitted to out-of-frame rearrangements, and the results were checked against IGoR. Hypergeometric tests were used in a later analysis to score TCR-TCR, TCR-HLA and TCR-CMV co-occurrence, with a repertoire-size bias correction applied to the TCR pairs. In a later analysis, false discovery rates were estimated by permuting HLA or CMV assignments 20 times. A later analysis grouped co-occurring TCRs with DBSCAN, adding TCRdist sequence similarity when clustering within HLA-allele-positive subsets. Repertoires with fewer than 30,000 or more than 120,000 public chains, plus five repertoires with anomalous nucleotide sharing, were excluded from co-occurrence clustering. This is the immuneACCESS table as TCRdb keeps it, with only in-frame sequences that have V and J called. A part of the clones is gone; compared with another copy, unresolved V genes explain less than half, and the rest is unexplained. V and J calls plus clone size are reproduced from that table; the DNA served to infer D and trimming. This sample lists about 130,000 clones; just under 75% were detected once. Jointly, the top ten make up around 7% of the sample.

The sample originates from a study of cytomegalovirus exposure and HLA in healthy donors (dated by TCRdb to about 2017). The study in broad terms: According to an earlier analysis of 587 of the donors, 150 million to 200 million T cells yielded 117 million unique TCR beta sequences and less than 300 Gb of sequence data. An early release covering more than 500 HLA-typed donors comprised about 290 gigabases of sequencing data and tens of millions of unique TCR sequences. Of the 300 to 450 genotyped donors, over 65% fell in the genetic ancestry cluster associated with self-reported Caucasian donors. The study aimed to test whether signatures of past pathogen exposure could be identified by cataloging public T cell receptors. The study profiled the T cell repertoires of under 700 subjects by immunosequencing and related them to cytomegalovirus serostatus. Besides the first cohort of around 700 subjects, a separate validation cohort made up of roughly 120 different subjects was used. To predict cytomegalovirus infection status, the study combined high-throughput TCR immunosequencing, statistical association of individual TCRs with disease status, and machine learning. To study patterns of TCR occurrence, a later analysis re-analyzed previously published TCR beta repertoires from 666 donors and added high-resolution HLA genotyping. Rather than using new phenotypic data, the later analysis identified candidate immune exposures from TCR beta sequences and from how often those sequences occurred across donors. An earlier analysis of roughly 600 of the donors used high-throughput TCR beta sequencing to judge whether each TCR beta V gene segment behaved as functional or pseudogenic. Alongside the repertoire data, information on donor age, sex, ethnicity and CMV serostatus was compiled. A later genetic analysis took genome-wide SNP genotypes for about 55% of the 666 donors and used that subset as a discovery cohort. Every repertoire in the discovery cohort had been generated on one and the same sequencing platform. HLA typing included class I and class II loci at four-digit resolution. Typing coverage differed by locus: A, B, C, DRB1 and DQB1 were typed in roughly 620-640 donors, DQA1 in about 500, DPA1 in 600 to 610, and DPB1 in approximately 450. Roughly 5 DR-DQ haplotypes were treated as single units for association and clustering because of strong linkage in the cohort. Among approximately 370 genotyped donors of the cohort, an average of roughly 230,000 unique TCR beta nucleotide sequences was sequenced per donor, of which about 18% were non-productive. Study-wide conclusions, independent of this receptor: Because counts were too low, about 18 rarely observed V segments, including chromosome 9 orphons, were left out of the earlier analysis of 500 to 650 of the donors. In a later analysis, most CMV-associated TCR beta chains were found to appear HLA-restricted, with HLA associations seemingly driven largely by CMV exposure. At a false discovery rate of 0.05, a later analysis linked around 15,000 TCR beta sequences to specific HLA alleles. For the cohort, immune exposure information was limited to CMV serostatus. It was suggested by the authors that the approach could potentially be generalized to other disease states and immunological phenotypes. The classifier was reported to diagnose cytomegalovirus status with high specificity and sensitivity in both the original and validation cohorts. The study listed 170 or so TCR beta chains as associated with cytomegalovirus. Assigning TCR associations to individual alleles was difficult when HLA alleles, especially DR and DQ, strongly co-occurred. Correlated functional status among segregating V segments might reflect linkage disequilibrium, but an unknown experimental factor could not be ruled out. According to a later genetic analysis, donors in an Asian-associated ancestry cluster had fewer N-insertions in productive TCRs than the approximately 630-donor mean. A further reported finding was that TCR beta sequences accurately predicted the HLA-A and HLA-B alleles for most subjects in the first cohort. An earlier analysis of several hundred of the donors showed that most TCR beta V segments appeared in productive rearrangements either about 87% or about 30% of the time, which broadly matched IMGT annotations. Because the 87-base-pair reads could not distinguish some IMGT-functional V segments, including TRBV6-2 and TRBV6-3, those segments were excluded. A later analysis reported that several top co-occurrence clusters appeared linked to parvovirus B19, influenza, CMV and Epstein-Barr virus. In vitro tests confirmed that a few of the cytomegalovirus-associated TCR beta chains recognize cytomegalovirus antigens. Presence/absence analyses assumed roughly uniform sequencing depth across donors, an assumption that may not hold. Most TCR sequences were observed very rarely across donors, whereas some public TCRs were present in many individuals. This cohort had only TCR beta chains sequenced, and the lack of alpha or paired-chain data limited which features could be detected. A cluster of highly shared sequence variants was judged likely to represent a technical artifact of the sequencing pipeline. HLA typing was unavailable for some donors at each locus, so association tests used only the typed subset. A later genetic analysis associated a missense DCLRE1C variant with V-gene and J-gene trimming of TCR beta chains, and an independent cohort replicated the association. In a later analysis, TCR association rates were found to vary across HLA loci, with the most associated TCRs seen for DRB1 alleles and the fewest for HLA-C alleles. Compared with equally common non-associated chains, HLA-associated TCR beta chains in a later analysis were more clonally expanded and had lower generation probabilities.

Rearrangement joined TRBV28 to TRBJ2-7, with TRBD1 as a weak D call on 6 bases. This sequence was found in a man aged 35-49 years in good health and CMV-seropositive. Specimen: PBMCs. DNA sequence: TGTGCCAGCAGGTCCTCCAGGGGTACCTACGAGCAGTACTTC. Translated, it reads CASRSSRGTYEQYF.